Below are 2 T cell receptor beta chains sequenced from a single sample in a study of blood T cell repertoires in COVID-19. TCRdb keeps only in-frame clones here, not all; method: immunoSEQ multiplex PCR. The sample holds 250,000 to 350,000 clones, around 90% seen once. The specimen sequenced was peripheral blood. Receptor source: a woman aged 30 to 39 with COVID-19, enrolled during active disease.

V usage is TRBV18 and J usage is TRBJ1-4; D gene ambiguous. The V gene's germline CDR1 is KGHSH and CDR2 LQKENI. CDR3 length equals 13 residues. Trimming took 4 bases from V and 8 from J, leaving 11 bases between them. The CDR3 DNA sequence: TGTGCCAGCTCACTTCCTTCTGAGGAAAAACTGTTTTTT. It is translated as CASSLPSEEKLFF.

This clone was detected only a few times. This chain links TRBV18 with TRBJ2-5; D gene ambiguous. The CDR3 length is 14 residues. Between the trimmed V and J ends, which lost 0 bases and 2 bases, there was a span of 7 bases. Germline V gives CDR1 KGHSH, CDR2 LQKENI. The CDR3, as DNA: TGTGCCAGCTCACCACCGAGTTCACAAGAGACCCAGTACTTC. This sequence encodes CASSPPSSQETQYF.